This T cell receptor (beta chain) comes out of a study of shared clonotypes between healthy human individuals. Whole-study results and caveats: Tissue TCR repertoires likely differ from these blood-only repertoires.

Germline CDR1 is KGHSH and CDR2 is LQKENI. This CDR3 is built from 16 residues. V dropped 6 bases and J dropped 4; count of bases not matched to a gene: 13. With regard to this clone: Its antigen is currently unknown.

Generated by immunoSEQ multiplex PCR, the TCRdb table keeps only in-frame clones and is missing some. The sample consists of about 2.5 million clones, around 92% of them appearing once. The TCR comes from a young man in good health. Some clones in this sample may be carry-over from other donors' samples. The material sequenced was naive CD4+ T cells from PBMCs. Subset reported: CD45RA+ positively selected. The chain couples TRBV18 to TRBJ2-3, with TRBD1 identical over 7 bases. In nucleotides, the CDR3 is TGTGCCAGCTCGCAACCGGGACAGCGGTCGGCAGATACGCAGTATTTT. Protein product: CASSQPGQRSADTQYF.